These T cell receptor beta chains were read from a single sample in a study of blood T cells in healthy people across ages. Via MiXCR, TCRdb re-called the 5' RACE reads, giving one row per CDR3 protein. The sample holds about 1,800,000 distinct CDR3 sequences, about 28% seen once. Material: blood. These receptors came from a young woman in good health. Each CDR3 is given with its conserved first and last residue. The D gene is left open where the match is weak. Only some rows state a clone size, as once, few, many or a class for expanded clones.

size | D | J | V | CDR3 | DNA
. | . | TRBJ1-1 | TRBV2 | CASESERDTEAFF | TGTGCCAGCGAGTCAGAGAGGGATACTGAAGCTTTCTTT
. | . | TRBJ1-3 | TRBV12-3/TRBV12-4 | CASSPDTGRRNTIYF | TGTGCCAGCAGTCCGGACACTGGTAGGAGAAACACCATATATTTT
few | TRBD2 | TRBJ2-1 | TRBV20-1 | CSASHPTSGRRNEQFF | TGCAGTGCTAGCCATCCAACTAGCGGGAGAAGGAATGAGCAGTTCTTC
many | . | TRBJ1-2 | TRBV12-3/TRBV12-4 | CASCRSQDGYTF | TGTGCCAGCTGCAGATCCCAGGATGGCTACACCTTC
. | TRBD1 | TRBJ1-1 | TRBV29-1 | CSGHRGTEAFF | TGCAGCGGCCACAGGGGCACTGAAGCTTTCTTT
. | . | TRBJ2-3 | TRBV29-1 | CSVEREEDTQYF | TGCAGCGTTGAAAGGGAGGAAGATACGCAGTATTTT
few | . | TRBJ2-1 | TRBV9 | CASTAADFSSYNEQFF | TGTGCCAGCACCGCTGCGGATTTCAGCTCCTACAATGAGCAGTTCTTC
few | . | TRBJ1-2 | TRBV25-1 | CASSEFGRVYGYTF | TGTGCCAGCAGTGAATTTGGCAGGGTGTACGGCTACACCTTC
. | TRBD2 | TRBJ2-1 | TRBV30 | CAVSSGSPYNEQFF | TGTGCCGTATCTAGCGGGAGTCCCTACAATGAGCAGTTCTTC
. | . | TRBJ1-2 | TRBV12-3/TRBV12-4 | CASSFTGLENYGYTF | TGTGCCAGCAGTTTTACAGGGTTAGAGAACTATGGCTACACCTTC
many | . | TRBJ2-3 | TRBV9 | CASSVEASTDTDTQYF | TGTGCCAGCAGCGTAGAGGCTAGCACCGACACAGATACGCAGTATTTT
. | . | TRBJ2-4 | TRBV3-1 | CASSQEGRKNIQYF | TGTGCCAGCAGCCAAGAAGGACGGAAAAACATTCAGTACTTC
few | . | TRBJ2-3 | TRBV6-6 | CASSYGRKETQYF | TGTGCCAGCAGTTACGGGAGGAAGGAGACGCAGTATTTT
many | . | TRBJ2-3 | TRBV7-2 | CASSLSLLAIGTDTQYF | TGTGCCAGCAGCTTAAGTCTGCTAGCGATCGGCACAGATACGCAGTATTTT
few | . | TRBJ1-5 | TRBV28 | CASSWGVTTRDQPQHF | TGTGCCAGCAGTTGGGGTGTCACAACACGGGATCAGCCCCAGCATTTT
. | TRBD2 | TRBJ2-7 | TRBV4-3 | CASSQGAGGYYEQYF | TGCGCCAGCAGCCAAGGAGCGGGAGGGTATTACGAGCAGTACTTC
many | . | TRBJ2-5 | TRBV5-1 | CASNPGGGLETQYF | TGCGCCAGCAACCCCGGAGGGGGGCTAGAGACCCAGTACTTC
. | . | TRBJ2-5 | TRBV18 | CASSEGGRLGETQYF | TGTGCCAGCTCAGAAGGCGGTCGCCTGGGGGAGACCCAGTACTTC
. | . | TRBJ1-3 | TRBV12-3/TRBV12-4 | CASSLADEGPGNTIYF | TGTGCCAGCAGTTTAGCGGATGAGGGTCCGGGAAACACCATATATTTT
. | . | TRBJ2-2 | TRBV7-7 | CASSPFGPGDTGELFF | TGTGCCAGCAGCCCATTCGGGCCGGGGGACACCGGGGAGCTGTTTTTT
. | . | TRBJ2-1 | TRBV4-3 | CASSQDVGGNLYNEQFF | TGCGCCAGCAGCCAAGATGTAGGCGGGAATTTATACAATGAGCAGTTCTTC
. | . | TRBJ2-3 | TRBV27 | CASSPNDGTDTQYF | TGTGCCAGCAGTCCAAACGACGGTACAGATACGCAGTATTTT
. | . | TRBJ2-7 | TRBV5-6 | CASRPPLGTYEQYF | TGTGCCAGCAGACCTCCGCTGGGGACCTACGAGCAGTACTTC
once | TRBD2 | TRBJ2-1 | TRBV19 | CASSRLSGGAYNEQFF | TGTGCCAGTAGCCGATTAAGCGGGGGGGCTTACAATGAGCAGTTCTTC
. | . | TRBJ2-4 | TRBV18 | CASSGPLELRLLAKNIQYF | TGTGCCAGCTCCGGTCCCTTGGAACTAAGACTCCTAGCCAAAAACATTCAGTACTTC
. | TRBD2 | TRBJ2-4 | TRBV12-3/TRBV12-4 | CASSPINIRTRASDEQYF | TGTGCCAGCAGTCCCATCAACATCCGGACTAGGGCTTCCGATGAGCAGTACTTC